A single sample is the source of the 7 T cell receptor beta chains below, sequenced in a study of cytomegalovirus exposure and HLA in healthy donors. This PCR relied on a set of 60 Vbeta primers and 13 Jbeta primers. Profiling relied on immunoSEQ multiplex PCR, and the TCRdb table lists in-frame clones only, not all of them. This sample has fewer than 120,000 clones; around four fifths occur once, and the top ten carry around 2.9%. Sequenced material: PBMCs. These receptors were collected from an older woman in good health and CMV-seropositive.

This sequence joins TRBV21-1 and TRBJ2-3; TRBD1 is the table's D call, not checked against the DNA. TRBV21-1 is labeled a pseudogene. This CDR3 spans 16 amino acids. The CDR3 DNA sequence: TGTGCCAGCAGCACCGAACAGGGGGCATTCACAGATACGCAGTATTTT. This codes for CASSTEQGAFTDTQYF.

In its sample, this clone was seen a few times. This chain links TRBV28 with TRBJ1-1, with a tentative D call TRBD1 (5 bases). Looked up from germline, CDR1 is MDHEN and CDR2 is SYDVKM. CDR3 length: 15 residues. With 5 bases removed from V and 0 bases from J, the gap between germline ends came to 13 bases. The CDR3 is CASSPYRQMNTEAFF. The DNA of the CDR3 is TGTGCCAGCAGTCCATACAGACAGATGAACACTGAAGCTTTCTTT.

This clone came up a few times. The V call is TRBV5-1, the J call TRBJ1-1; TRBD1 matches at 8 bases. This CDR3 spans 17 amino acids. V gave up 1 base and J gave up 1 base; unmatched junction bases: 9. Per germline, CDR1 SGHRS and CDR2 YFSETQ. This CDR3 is CASSLMITGGSNTEAFF. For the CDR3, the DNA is TGCGCCAGCAGCTTGATGATCACAGGGGGATCGAACACTGAAGCTTTCTTT.

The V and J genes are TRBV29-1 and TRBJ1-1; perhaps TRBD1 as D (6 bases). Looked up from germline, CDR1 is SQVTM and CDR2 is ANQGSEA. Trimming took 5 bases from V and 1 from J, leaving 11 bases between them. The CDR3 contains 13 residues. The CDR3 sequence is CSVFGQSNTEAFF. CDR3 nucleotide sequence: TGCAGCGTTTTTGGACAGTCGAACACTGAAGCTTTCTTT.

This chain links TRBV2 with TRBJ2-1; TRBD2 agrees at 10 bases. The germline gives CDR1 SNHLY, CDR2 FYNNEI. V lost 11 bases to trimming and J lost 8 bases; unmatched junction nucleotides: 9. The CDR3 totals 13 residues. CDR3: CARRLAGVDEQFF. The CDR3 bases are TGTGCCCGACGACTAGCGGGTGTGGATGAGCAGTTCTTC.

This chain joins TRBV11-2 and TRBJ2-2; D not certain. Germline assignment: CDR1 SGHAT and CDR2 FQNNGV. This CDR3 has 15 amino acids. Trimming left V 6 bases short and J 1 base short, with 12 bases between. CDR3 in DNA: TGTGCCAGCAGACGTGAGTTTTGGAACACCGGGGAGCTGTTTTTT. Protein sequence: CASRREFWNTGELFF. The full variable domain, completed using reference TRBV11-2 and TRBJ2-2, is EAGVAQSPRYKIIEKRQSVAFWCNPISGHATLYWYQQILGQGPKLLIQFQNNGVVDDSQLPKDRFSAERLKGVDSTLKIQPAKLEDSAVYLCASRREFWNTGELFFGEGSRLTVL.

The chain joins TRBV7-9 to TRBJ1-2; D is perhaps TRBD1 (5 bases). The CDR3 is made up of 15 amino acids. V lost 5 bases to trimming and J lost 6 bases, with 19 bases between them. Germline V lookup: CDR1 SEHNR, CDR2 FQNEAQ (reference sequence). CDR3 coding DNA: TGTGCCAGCAGCCTGAGACTGGGGCTGCCTGATGGCTACACCTTC. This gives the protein CASSLRLGLPDGYTF.